The T cell receptor beta chain under discussion was sequenced for a study of T cell responses to AZD1222 COVID-19 vaccine. Whole-study results and caveats: Across spike, vaccine-associated CD4 TCRs were found, dominant at 160-218 and 743-854. Clonal diversity was possibly underestimated, and white British individuals and females predominated among donors. Every sample of the repertoires postdated the peak T cell response.

The method was immunoSEQ multiplex PCR; TCRdb's version includes in-frame clones alone and lacks a portion of them. This table holds 150,000 or so clones, around 93% found once. The germline V and J ends were trimmed by 0 bases and 10 bases, with 9 bases remaining between them. This CDR3 is 12 amino acids long. Germline CDR1 MGHRA, CDR2 YSYEKL. Recipients boosted at about 4 weeks or about 12 weeks are pooled. As for this clone: What it recognizes is unknown.

The material sequenced was peripheral blood, taken 28 days after the second AZD1222 dose. The chain uses TRBV4-1 and TRBJ1-1; D unclear. The TCR sequence derives from an adult who received the AZD1222 COVID-19 vaccine. The CDR3 DNA follows: TGCGCCAGCAGCCAAGAATCGGGTGTAGCTTTCTTT. It specifies CASSQESGVAFF.